This T cell receptor (beta chain) derives from a study of a mutant IDH1 vaccine in newly diagnosed glioma. Looking at the study overall: Before enrollment, the patients had been treated with radiotherapy alone, temozolomide alone, or both together. Most of them had received both.

Details on this clone: Its antigen is still unknown.

The CDR3 consists of 13 residues. Trimming took 4 bases from V and 8 from J, leaving 15 bases between them. Germline V lookup: CDR1 SGHNT, CDR2 YYREEE (reference sequence). General study results and limits: Of the patients, about 95% had vaccine-induced immune responses. The authors found pseudoprogression apparently unrelated to changes in top peripheral T cell clonotypes.

Here immunoSEQ multiplex PCR was the method, and the copy in TCRdb shows in-frame clones only, minus some. The data hold about 88,000 clones, with roughly 80% observed a single time. Time point indicated: baseline, week 1 (first vaccination visit). Treatment: pre-vaccination baseline after standard-of-care therapy. Astrocytomas found in donors were new, WHO grade 3 or 4, IDH1-mutant and ATRX-lost. The chain recombines TRBV5-4 with TRBJ1-2; D remains unclear. The source is a middle-aged man with glioma. Some clones in this sample may be carry-over from other donors' samples. The material sequenced was PBMCs, taken from a glioma patient treated with radiotherapy, temozolomide or both. CDR3 sequence reads: CASSLDGVSGYTF. The CDR3 DNA reads as TGTGCCAGCAGCCTAGATGGGGTGAGCGGCTACACCTTC.